This TCR beta chain emerged from a study of CD4+ T cells in melanoma. The germline V gene has CDR1 LNHDA and CDR2 SQIVND (reference sequence). CDR3 length: 15 amino acids. Trimming took 6 bases from V and 10 from J, leaving 22 bases between them. The method was immunoSEQ multiplex PCR; TCRdb's version includes in-frame clones alone and lacks a portion of them. The sample carries 11,000 or so clones, approximately 66% recorded once. The clonotype was recovered from a human donor with melanoma. The gene calls are TRBV19 and TRBJ2-1; D is perhaps TRBD2 (6 bases). The sample comprised cells from a culture (not recorded whether cultured in vitro). Here the CDR3 reads CASSNPSGRRDEQFF. CDR3 DNA sequence: TGTGCCAGTAGCAACCCGTCAGGGAGGAGGGACGAGCAGTTCTTC.